One and the same sample provided the 30 T cell receptor beta chains below, sequenced in a study of CD8+ T cells in alopecia areata. Indicated treatment: oral pan-JAK inhibitor, 5-10 mg twice daily. Extraction and reverse transcription of RNA yielded cDNA as the sequencing template. Libraries were prepared by immunoSEQ multiplex PCR; TCRdb keeps only in-frame clonotypes and omits some of them. The top ten hold about 0.93% of the sample, which has about 250,000 clones, around 64% seen once. This material consisted of CD4+ T cells sorted from blood, taken around week 54, from a patient treated with tofacitinib. The receptors stem from a human donor with alopecia areata.

This clone was observed a few times. The chain employs TRBV29-1 and TRBJ2-3; D perhaps matches TRBD2 (6 bases). V gave up 4 bases and J gave up 1 base, with 9 bases separating them. The germline V gene has CDR1 SQVTM and CDR2 ANQGSEA. The CDR3 loop spans 13 amino acids. The DNA of the CDR3 is TGCAGCGTTGGACTAGGGGGCACAGATACGCAGTATTTT. It yields the protein CSVGLGGTDTQYF.

This clone was recorded a few times. Additional DNA sequences in this sample encode the identical CDR3. The rearrangement joins TRBV6-6 to TRBJ1-5; TRBD1 is a possible D gene (5 bases). Germline assignment: CDR1 MNHNY and CDR2 SVGAGI (reference sequence). The CDR3 extends over 12 amino acids. Trimming pared 6 bases from V and 4 bases from J, leaving 7 bases between. The CDR3: CASSAGNQPQHF. The CDR3 coding sequence is TGTGCCAGCAGCGCAGGGAATCAGCCCCAGCATTTT.

This clone was detected once. The rearrangement links TRBV29-1 to TRBJ2-7; TRBD1 might be the D (6 bases). Germline V gene lookup returns CDR1 SQVTM and CDR2 ANQGSEA. V dropped 6 bases and J dropped 0 bases, with 12 bases sitting between them. This CDR3 is 13 amino acids long. The CDR3 here is CSVPQQGSYEQYF. The CDR3 region has the DNA TGCAGCGTCCCCCAACAGGGCTCCTACGAGCAGTACTTC.

The chain has TRBV27 and TRBJ2-1; TRBD1 matches at 10 bases. J was trimmed by 5 bases and V by 6 bases; bases with no gene match: 7. The CDR3 is 15 residues long. Germline CDR1 reads MNHEY; CDR2 reads SMNVEV (reference sequence). CDR3 sequence: CASRPPGQGNNEQFF. The CDR3 DNA is TGTGCCAGCAGACCTCCGGGACAGGGGAACAATGAGCAGTTCTTC.

This clone was counted only a few times. The V gene is TRBV2, the J gene TRBJ1-4; D is unresolved. V lost 6 bases to trimming and J lost 8 bases, with 7 bases between them. CDR1 is SNHLY and CDR2 is FYNNEI in the germline V gene. The CDR3 extends over 11 amino acids. CDR3 in DNA: TGTGCCAGCAGACGTCGGGAAAAACTGTTTTTT. It specifies CASRRREKLFF.

This clone was observed at least ten times. The rearrangement links TRBV5-1 to TRBJ2-3, with a weak D call TRBD1 (6 bases). There are 14 residues in the CDR3. CDR1 is SGHRS, CDR2 YFSETQ, per germline. V lost 10 bases to trimming and J lost 1 base, with 16 bases between them. CDR3 in amino acids: CASQQGLRTDTQYF. In DNA, the CDR3 is TGCGCCTCCCAGCAGGGGCTCCGCACAGATACGCAGTATTTT.

This chain uses TRBV6-5 with TRBJ2-7; D ambiguous. Germline CDR1 reads MNHEY; CDR2 reads SVGAGI. With 5 bases removed from V and 13 bases from J, the gap between germline ends came to 21 bases. This CDR3 region has 13 residues. The CDR3 is CASSRTRFGSRYF. In DNA, the CDR3 is TGTGCCAGCAGTCGGACGCGCTTCGGATCGAGATACTTC.

CDR3 nucleotides: TGTGCCATCAGTGATCGAAGACGGGTCGAGGAACGCCATTCACCCCTCCACTTT. This gives the protein CAISDRRRVEERHSPLHF. J is TRBJ1-6 and V is TRBV10-3, with no clear D. Germline V gives CDR1 ENHRY, CDR2 SYGVKD. This CDR3 has 18 residues. The V end lost 3 bases, the J end lost 8 bases, and 23 bases lay between the germline ends.

V is TRBV18 and J is TRBJ2-7; 9 nucleotides match TRBD2. Trimming cost V 3 bases and J 0 bases; bases outside gene matches: 12. Per germline, CDR1 KGHSH and CDR2 LQKENI. This CDR3 region has 18 residues. CDR3: CASSPGGMGLAFSYEQYF. CDR3 bases: TGTGCCAGCTCACCGGGTGGTATGGGACTAGCATTCTCCTACGAGCAGTACTTC. Drawing the rest from reference TRBV18 and TRBJ2-7, the complete variable domain is NAGVMQNPRHLVRRRGQEARLRCSPMKGHSHVYWYRQLPEEGLKFMVYLQKENIIDESGMPKERFSAEFPKEGPSILRIQQVVRGDSAAYFCASSPGGMGLAFSYEQYFGPGTRLTVT.

This clone was picked up one time. The V and J genes are TRBV6-1 and TRBJ1-5, with a tentative D call TRBD1 (6 bases). With 4 bases removed from V and 5 bases from J, the gap between germline ends came to 12 bases. Looked up from germline, CDR1 is MNHNS and CDR2 is SASEGT. The CDR3 runs 14 residues. The CDR3 bases are TGTGCCAGCAGTGCTACAGGGTGGGATCAGCCCCAGCATTTT. As protein: CASSATGWDQPQHF.

This clone came up a few times. The identical CDR3 is also encoded by other nucleotide sequences in the sample. This chain links TRBV7-9 with TRBJ1-1; D remains unclear. The CDR3 extends over 13 amino acids. Deletions cut 2 bases from V and 2 bases from J, with 6 bases between. Per the germline V gene, CDR1 is SEHNR and CDR2 is FQNEAQ (reference sequence). This chain's CDR3 is CASSLSLNTEAFF. The CDR3, as DNA: TGTGCCAGCAGCTTAAGCCTTAACACTGAAGCTTTCTTT.

V usage is TRBV2 and J usage is TRBJ2-1, with D possibly matching TRBD1 (6 bases). Germline-derived CDR1 and CDR2 are SNHLY and FYNNEI. This CDR3 spans 14 amino acids. Trimming cost V 5 bases and J 3 bases, with 11 bases left between them. The DNA for the CDR3 is TGTGCCAGCAGTTCCCAGGGGCGCTACAATGAGCAGTTCTTC. Amino acid sequence: CASSSQGRYNEQFF.

The rearrangement joins TRBV9 to TRBJ2-3; D unclear. The CDR3 has 12 amino acids. CDR1 and CDR2 (germline): SGDLS, YYNGEE. Trimming removed 4 bases at V and 1 base at J, with 4 bases between. This chain's CDR3 is CASSLRTDTQYF. DNA of the CDR3: TGTGCCAGCAGCCTACGCACAGATACGCAGTATTTT.

The V call is TRBV29-1, the J call TRBJ2-2; 10 bases are a match to TRBD1. CDR3 length equals 17 residues. Looked up from germline, CDR1 is SQVTM and CDR2 is ANQGSEA. V shed 7 bases, J shed 8 bases, and the junction held 19 bases outside the gene matches. The CDR3 sequence is CSAGPGQGSGLGGELFF. CDR3 nucleotides: TGCAGCGCCGGCCCGGGACAGGGGAGCGGGTTAGGGGGGGAGCTGTTTTTT.

This chain links TRBV30 with TRBJ2-7; D not resolved. The V and J ends lost 4 bases and 2 bases respectively, with 9 bases between them. This CDR3 is 12 amino acids long. Germline CDR1 and CDR2: GTSNPN and SVGIG (reference sequence). CDR3 protein: CAWTVTTYEQYF. In DNA, the CDR3 is TGTGCCTGGACGGTGACCACCTACGAGCAGTACTTC.

The V and J genes are TRBV19 and TRBJ2-1; maybe TRBD2 (6 bases). The germline V and J ends were trimmed by 5 bases and 0 bases, with 14 bases remaining between them. CDR3 length: 16 residues. Germline lookup yields CDR1 LNHDA and CDR2 SQIVND (reference sequence). CDR3 in DNA: TGTGCCAGTAGTCCCCTCGCCGGGAGCTCCTACAATGAGCAGTTCTTC. Residues: CASSPLAGSSYNEQFF.

This clone has more than one count but fewer than ten. The chain couples TRBV9 to TRBJ2-5; D gene ambiguous. The ends were cut back, 3 bases at V and 6 bases at J, with 6 bases in the middle. The germline V gene has CDR1 SGDLS and CDR2 YYNGEE. CDR3 length: 11 residues. This chain's CDR3 is CASSGGKTQYF. The CDR3 nucleotides read TGTGCCAGCAGCGGAGGCAAGACCCAGTACTTC.

This clone was found a few times. Other DNA variants within this sample encode the same CDR3. The CDR3 nucleotides are TGCGCCAGCAGCCAAGATCGTAACACTGAAGCTTTCTTT. It codes for CASSQDRNTEAFF. V gene TRBV4-3 combines with J gene TRBJ1-1, with D unresolved. This CDR3 region has 13 residues. CDR1 and CDR2 (germline): LGHNA, YSLEER. V was cut by 0 bases and J by 2 bases, with 4 bases left in between.

This clone was found a few times. The chain carries TRBV15 and TRBJ1-1; the D gene is possibly TRBD1 (6 bases). Trimming shortened V by 3 bases and J by 1 base, and 9 bases separated the two germline ends. Germline V gene sequence: CDR1 LNHNV, CDR2 YYDKDF (reference sequence). The CDR3 is 14 residues long. CDR3: CATSSGTWNTEAFF. CDR3 nucleotide sequence: TGTGCCACCAGCAGTGGGACATGGAACACTGAAGCTTTCTTT.

This chain links TRBV27 with TRBJ1-2; 9 positions agree with TRBD1. With V trimmed by 3 bases and J by 8 bases, 4 bases remained unmatched. Germline-derived CDR1 and CDR2 are MNHEY and SMNVEV (reference sequence). This CDR3 has 13 residues. The CDR3 region is CASSFTGGRGYTF. The DNA for the CDR3 is TGTGCCAGCAGTTTCACAGGGGGCCGCGGCTACACCTTC.

This chain connects TRBV7-2 to TRBJ2-6, with a weak D call TRBD2 (6 bases). V was clipped by 2 bases and J by 5 bases, with 10 bases between them. This CDR3 contains 15 residues. Germline CDR1 and CDR2: SGHTA and FQGNSA. The CDR3 DNA is TGTGCCAGCAGCTTATTCGGGGGTAGGGCCAACGTCCTGACTTTC. It encodes CASSLFGGRANVLTF.

This clone was counted once. This chain joins TRBV19 and TRBJ2-1; TRBD2 agrees at 8 bases. The CDR3 contains 16 residues. Germline CDR1 and CDR2: LNHDA and SQIVND (reference sequence). Trimming at V came to 7 bases and at J to 8 bases, leaving 16 bases not matched to a gene. The CDR3 loop is CASTSLRGAPQDEQFF. CDR3 coding DNA: TGTGCCAGTACCTCCTTGCGGGGGGCGCCTCAGGATGAGCAGTTCTTC.

This clone was observed once. The rearrangement uses TRBV5-1 and TRBJ2-7; 8 bases line up with TRBD2. Germline CDR1 SGHRS, CDR2 YFSETQ. There are 16 residues in the CDR3. V dropped 4 bases and J dropped 3; count of bases not matched to a gene: 12. CDR3: CASSVTTNSGVYEQYF. The CDR3 bases are TGCGCCAGCAGCGTGACGACTAATAGCGGGGTCTACGAGCAGTACTTC.

CDR3 region: CASSYNAFSPLHF. In DNA form, the CDR3 reads TGTGCCAGCAGCTACAACGCGTTTTCCCCCCTCCACTTT. V gene TRBV7-4 combines with J gene TRBJ1-6; D ambiguous. Germline loops: CDR1 SGHVT, CDR2 SQSDAQ. V shed 4 bases and J shed 13 bases, with 14 bases lying between them. This CDR3 region has 13 residues.

The chain is built from TRBV7-2 and TRBJ2-2; unclear D gene. Per germline, CDR1 SGHTA and CDR2 FQGNSA. Trimming removed 0 bases from V and 4 bases from J, with 3 bases in between. The CDR3 is made up of 13 amino acids. CDR3 nucleotides: TGTGCCAGCAGCTTAGCGGTCACCGGGGAGCTGTTTTTT. It codes for CASSLAVTGELFF. The variable domain in full, with the rest retrieved from reference TRBV7-2 and TRBJ2-2, is GAGVSQSPSNKVTEKGKDVELRCDPISGHTALYWYRQSLGQGLEFLIYFQGNSAPDKSGLPSDRFSAERTGGSVSTLTIQRTQQEDSAVYLCASSLAVTGELFFGEGSRLTVL.

The chain recombines TRBV15 with TRBJ1-3, with 7 positions matching TRBD1. This CDR3 has 13 residues. Trimming removed 4 bases from V and 4 bases from J; junction bases left unmatched: 1. CDR1 and CDR2 (germline): LNHNV, YYDKDF (reference sequence). The CDR3 region is CATSIQGGNTIYF. The CDR3 coding sequence is TGTGCCACCAGCATACAGGGGGGAAACACCATATATTTT.

CDR3 region: CASSALRSGTEAFF. In nucleotides, the CDR3 is TGTGCCAGCAGTGCTCTTCGATCAGGGACTGAAGCTTTCTTT. The chain carries TRBV25-1 and TRBJ1-1, with a weak D call TRBD1 (5 bases). From germline, CDR1 is MGHDK and CDR2 SYGVNS. The CDR3 contains 14 residues. V gave up 4 bases and J gave up 5 bases, with 14 bases separating them.

V usage is TRBV6-5 and J usage is TRBJ1-1; D is uncertain. The ends were cut back, 4 bases at V and 5 bases at J, with 8 bases in the middle. The length of the CDR3 is 12 residues. The germline CDR1 and CDR2 sequences are MNHEY and SVGAGI. DNA for the CDR3: TGTGCCAGCAGTTTCAGCGGTACTGAAGCTTTCTTT. It translates to CASSFSGTEAFF.

V and J are TRBV29-1 and TRBJ2-3; D not certain. The CDR3 sequence is 12 residues long. V lost 4 bases and J lost 7, with 12 bases in between. Germline values: CDR1 SQVTM, CDR2 ANQGSEA. The CDR3 region is CSVGSHLNTQYF. The CDR3 DNA is TGCAGCGTTGGGAGCCACCTAAATACGCAGTATTTT.

There are a few counts of this clone. This may be a read error, as it is one base from a much larger clone. V is TRBV13 and J is TRBJ2-3, with D hard to call. Germline lookup yields CDR1 PRHDT and CDR2 FYEKMQ (reference sequence). There are 11 residues in the CDR3. V lost 5 bases to trimming and J lost 2 bases, with 2 bases between them. The CDR3 loop is CASSITDTQYF. The CDR3 coding sequence is TGTGCCAGCAGCATCACAGATACGCAGTATTTT.